The 30 T cell receptor beta chains reported below all come from one sample, sequenced in a study of Tregs in tolerant kidney transplant recipients. The repertoire was sequenced with immunoSEQ multiplex PCR; TCRdb's copy has only in-frame clones and lacks some. The top ten clones hold about 0.64% of a sample with about 240,000 clones, about 80% of them seen once. Sequenced input: CD4+ T cells from blood. These receptors originate from a human donor in good health.

This clone was seen a single time. V usage is TRBV6-1 and J usage is TRBJ2-5, with 8 bases matching TRBD2. The CDR3 is 14 amino acids. V shed 4 bases, J shed 9 bases, and the junction held 10 bases outside the gene matches. In germline, CDR1 is MNHNS, CDR2 SASEGT. CDR3 nucleotide sequence: TGTGCCAGCAGTGCCCCGGGACTAGGGCTGGCCCAGTACTTC. It translates to CASSAPGLGLAQYF.

The chain couples TRBV7-2 to TRBJ2-2; 11 nucleotides match TRBD2. Trimming cost V 1 base and J 4 bases; bases outside gene matches: 5. This CDR3 has 17 amino acids. Germline V CDR1 and CDR2: SGHTA, FQGNSA. CDR3 nucleotide sequence: TGTGCCAGCAGCTTAGAGGTAGCGGGAGGGATCACCGGGGAGCTGTTTTTT. Translated, it gives CASSLEVAGGITGELFF. Complete variable domain (other parts from reference TRBV7-2 and TRBJ2-2): GAGVSQSPSNKVTEKGKDVELRCDPISGHTALYWYRQSLGQGLEFLIYFQGNSAPDKSGLPSDRFSAERTGGSVSTLTIQRTQQEDSAVYLCASSLEVAGGITGELFFGEGSRLTVL.

The chain combines TRBV19 with TRBJ1-1; D is ambiguous. Germline CDR1 LNHDA, CDR2 SQIVND (reference sequence). This CDR3 spans 13 amino acids. V was clipped by 4 bases and J by 3 bases, with 9 bases between them. Here the CDR3 DNA reads TGTGCCAGTAGTACCCCGCCCGACACTGAAGCTTTCTTT. Its protein is CASSTPPDTEAFF.

The chain recombines TRBV4-1 with TRBJ2-7; the match to TRBD1 covers 10 bases. V trimming: 3 bases; J trimming: 1 base; junction bases outside the gene matches: 3. Germline loops: CDR1 MGHRA, CDR2 YSYEKL. The CDR3 has 15 residues. The CDR3 here is CASSHGDRGSYEQYF. The CDR3 region has the DNA TGCGCCAGCAGCCACGGGGACAGGGGATCCTACGAGCAGTACTTC.

Remarks on this clone: This same CDR3 is encoded by further DNA sequences in the sample. This chain links TRBV15 with TRBJ1-2; a possible D gene is TRBD1 (6 bases). Trimming removed 0 bases at V and 2 bases at J, with 10 bases between. This CDR3 has 15 amino acids. CDR1 LNHNV and CDR2 YYDKDF come from the germline V gene (reference sequence). CDR3 nucleotides: TGTGCCACCAGCAGAGATCCAGGGGCCAACTATGGCTACACCTTC. Protein sequence: CATSRDPGANYGYTF.

This chain joins TRBV5-1 and TRBJ2-2, with 10 bases matching TRBD2. Germline CDR1 and CDR2: SGHRS and YFSETQ. The CDR3 is 17 residues long. V was pared by 0 bases and J by 4 bases, with 6 bases of the junction left unmatched. The CDR3 loop reads CASSLAQSGRGTGELFF. For the CDR3, the DNA is TGCGCCAGCAGCTTGGCCCAAAGCGGGAGGGGCACCGGGGAGCTGTTTTTT.

This rearrangement joins TRBV4-1 to TRBJ1-4, with unresolved D. V was cut by 4 bases and J by 0 bases, with 9 bases left in between. Germline CDR1 MGHRA, CDR2 YSYEKL. This CDR3 has 15 amino acids. CDR3 nucleotides: TGCGCCAGCAGCCTCCCTTTCGCAACTAATGAAAAACTGTTTTTT. Encoded protein: CASSLPFATNEKLFF.

This clone was counted once. V and J are TRBV6-6 and TRBJ1-1, with D perhaps matching TRBD1 (5 bases). There are 15 residues in the CDR3. Trimming pared 2 bases from V and 1 base from J, leaving 11 bases between. Germline V gene lookup returns CDR1 MNHNY and CDR2 SVGAGI (reference sequence). CDR3 nucleotide sequence: TGTGCCAGCAGTTACCCGAGGGGTGCGAACACTGAAGCTTTCTTT. Its protein is CASSYPRGANTEAFF.

V gene TRBV15 combines with J gene TRBJ1-4, with D possibly matching TRBD1 (6 bases). This CDR3 has 15 amino acids. Germline assignment: CDR1 LNHNV and CDR2 YYDKDF (reference sequence). V dropped 6 bases and J dropped 0 bases, with 11 bases sitting between them. The CDR3 DNA follows: TGTGCCACCAGGGCACAGGGCGCAACTAATGAAAAACTGTTTTTT. This sequence encodes CATRAQGATNEKLFF.

The chain's CDR3 is CASSQVYGDRKTQYF. CDR3 in DNA: TGCGCCAGCAGCCAAGTTTATGGGGACAGGAAGACCCAGTACTTC. The V gene is TRBV4-1, the J gene TRBJ2-5; 8 bases agree with TRBD1. J gave up 6 bases and V 1 base, and 7 bases lay outside the gene matches. Germline V CDR1 and CDR2: MGHRA, YSYEKL. The CDR3 sequence is 15 residues long.

The chain combines TRBV15 with TRBJ2-7, with D possibly being TRBD1 or TRBD2 (5 bases each). CDR1 and CDR2 (germline): LNHNV, YYDKDF (reference sequence). The CDR3 runs to 15 residues. Trimming took off 0 bases at V and 0 bases at J, with 9 bases between the two ends. The CDR3 DNA sequence: TGTGCCACCAGCAGAGAATCCGGGACCTCCTACGAGCAGTACTTC. Amino acid sequence: CATSRESGTSYEQYF.

The rearrangement uses TRBV6-1 and TRBJ1-5; a possible D gene is TRBD1 (6 bases). Germline CDR1 is MNHNS and CDR2 is SASEGT. The CDR3 is 15 amino acids. V gave up 1 base and J gave up 3 bases, with 10 bases separating them. CDR3 coding DNA: TGTGCCAGCAGTGAAGGGAGACAGGCCAATCAGCCCCAGCATTTT. Its translation: CASSEGRQANQPQHF.

The chain recombines TRBV7-8 with TRBJ2-3; 8 positions match TRBD2. The germline V gene encodes CDR1 SGHVS and CDR2 FQNEAQ. The CDR3 sequence is 15 residues long. The ends lost 5 bases at V and 2 bases at J; junction bases unmatched: 6. In DNA, the CDR3 is TGTGCCAGCAGCGTGCAGCGGGGGTTCACAGATACGCAGTATTTT. It is translated as CASSVQRGFTDTQYF.

V gene TRBV10-3 combines with J gene TRBJ2-5, with D hard to call. The V gene's germline CDR1 is ENHRY and CDR2 SYGVKD. The CDR3 has 12 residues. Trimming took 6 bases from V and 5 from J, leaving 10 bases between them. The CDR3 region is CAISSPGETQYF. CDR3 in DNA: TGTGCCATCAGCTCCCCCGGCGAGACCCAGTACTTC.

This chain links TRBV19 with TRBJ1-5; D remains ambiguous. Trimming pared 4 bases from V and 3 bases from J, leaving 7 bases between. The CDR3 runs 13 residues. Germline assignment: CDR1 LNHDA and CDR2 SQIVND (reference sequence). The CDR3 spells CASSNQANQPQHF. Here the CDR3 DNA reads TGTGCCAGTAGTAACCAGGCCAATCAGCCCCAGCATTTT.

This chain links TRBV4-2 with TRBJ1-5; D may be TRBD1 (6 bases). The CDR3 runs to 18 residues. Germline V gene lookup returns CDR1 LGHNA and CDR2 YNFKEQ. The V gene lost 4 bases and the J gene lost 0 bases, with 19 bases spanning the gap. CDR3 loop: CASSPDDDRLDSNQPQHF. Here the CDR3 DNA reads TGTGCCAGCAGCCCCGATGACGACAGGTTGGATAGCAATCAGCCCCAGCATTTT.

V usage is TRBV7-8 and J usage is TRBJ2-7; maybe TRBD2 (6 bases). CDR1 SGHVS and CDR2 FQNEAQ come from the germline V gene. Trimming left V 4 bases short and J 2 bases short, with 15 bases between. CDR3 length: 15 residues. This chain's CDR3 is CASSSRRLVTYEQYF. CDR3 in DNA: TGTGCCAGCAGCTCGAGAAGACTAGTCACCTACGAGCAGTACTTC.

On this clone: Other DNA sequences from this sample encode an identical CDR3 as well. The chain combines TRBV7-2 with TRBJ1-2, with 8 bases fitting TRBD1. J lost 5 bases, V lost 5 bases, and 16 bases had no gene match. The V gene's germline CDR1 is SGHTA and CDR2 FQGNSA. CDR3 size: 17 residues. The CDR3 spells CASSPIPRQGTYYGYTF. The CDR3 DNA is TGTGCCAGCAGCCCGATCCCCCGACAGGGGACCTATTATGGCTACACCTTC. Full variable domain (remainder filled in from reference TRBV7-2 and TRBJ1-2): GAGVSQSPSNKVTEKGKDVELRCDPISGHTALYWYRQSLGQGLEFLIYFQGNSAPDKSGLPSDRFSAERTGGSVSTLTIQRTQQEDSAVYLCASSPIPRQGTYYGYTFGSGTRLTVV.

The rearrangement links TRBV10-3 to TRBJ1-1, with 7 bases that match TRBD1. V was pared by 6 bases and J by 0 bases, with 4 bases of the junction left unmatched. The CDR3 sequence is 14 residues long. From germline, CDR1 is ENHRY and CDR2 SYGVKD. The CDR3 loop is CAISLTGLNTEAFF. CDR3 bases: TGTGCCATCAGCCTGACAGGGCTGAACACTGAAGCTTTCTTT.

This clone was recorded only once. The rearrangement links TRBV5-6 to TRBJ2-1; 8 positions agree with TRBD1. Germline CDR1 reads SGHDT; CDR2 reads YYEEEE. After removal of 2 bases from V and 13 bases from J, the junction contained 2 bases not matched to a gene. CDR3 length equals 11 residues. The CDR3: CASSFGQGQFF. As DNA, the CDR3 is TGTGCCAGCAGCTTCGGACAGGGTCAGTTCTTC.

The CDR3 DNA sequence: TGTGCCAGCAGCTTCGGGGGGGAGCAGTTCTTC. It yields the protein CASSFGGEQFF. V is TRBV13 and J is TRBJ2-1; TRBD2 matches 7 bases. Trimming took 3 bases from V and 10 from J; bases not matched to a gene: 0. CDR1 is PRHDT and CDR2 is FYEKMQ in the germline V gene (reference sequence). This CDR3 spans 11 amino acids.

The rearrangement links TRBV5-6 to TRBJ2-3; D uncertain. The ends were cut back, 0 bases at V and 2 bases at J, with 13 bases in the middle. Germline-derived CDR1 and CDR2 are SGHDT and YYEEEE. The CDR3 runs to 16 residues. Here the CDR3 reads CASSLGFTINTDTQYF. In DNA, the CDR3 is TGTGCCAGCAGCTTGGGTTTCACCATAAACACAGATACGCAGTATTTT.

The chain uses TRBV7-9 and TRBJ2-5; 11 bases are shared with TRBD2. V dropped 5 bases and J dropped 5; count of bases not matched to a gene: 10. CDR1 and CDR2 from the germline V gene are SEHNR and FQNEAQ (reference sequence). The CDR3 has 16 residues. CDR3: CASSQKISSGGETQYF. The CDR3 coding sequence is TGTGCCAGCAGCCAAAAAATTTCTAGCGGGGGGGAGACCCAGTACTTC.

This clone has more than one count but fewer than ten. Other DNA sequences within the sample encode an identical CDR3. V usage is TRBV2 and J usage is TRBJ2-5; 11 bases align to TRBD1. This CDR3 region has 14 residues. The junction had 2 bases not matched to a gene; V was cut back by 3 bases and J by 5 bases. Germline V CDR1 and CDR2: SNHLY, FYNNEI. The CDR3: CASSEDRGQETQYF. In DNA, the CDR3 is TGTGCCAGCAGTGAGGACAGGGGGCAGGAGACCCAGTACTTC.

J is TRBJ1-2 and V is TRBV5-5; 8 positions match TRBD1. The germline CDR1 and CDR2 sequences are SGHKS and YYEKEE (reference sequence). The CDR3 covers 15 residues. Losses at the gene ends were 3 bases for V and 7 bases for J; bases not matched to a gene: 11. The DNA of the CDR3 is TGTGCCAGCAGCTCGACTCACAGGGGGGTAGGTGGCTACACCTTC. Amino acid sequence: CASSSTHRGVGGYTF.

The gene calls are TRBV6-5 and TRBJ2-5; 7 bases align to TRBD2. CDR3 length equals 15 residues. The junction had 11 bases not matched to a gene; V was cut back by 5 bases and J by 5 bases. The germline V gene encodes CDR1 MNHEY and CDR2 SVGAGI. The DNA of the CDR3 is TGTGCCAGCAGTAATATCCGAGCGGGGTGGGAGACCCAGTACTTC. As protein: CASSNIRAGWETQYF.

The V gene is TRBV11-2, the J gene TRBJ1-3; TRBD1 is a possible D gene (5 bases). From germline, CDR1 is SGHAT and CDR2 FQNNGV. V was trimmed by 5 bases and J by 0 bases, leaving 14 bases between them. The CDR3 length is 16 residues. The chain's CDR3 is CASSARVPSSGNTIYF. In DNA, the CDR3 is TGTGCCAGCAGCGCCAGGGTCCCGAGCTCTGGAAACACCATATATTTT.

The chain carries TRBV28 and TRBJ2-7; TRBD1 matches 9 bases. The CDR3 runs 14 residues. The germline V gene encodes CDR1 MDHEN and CDR2 SYDVKM. Trimming removed 6 bases from V and 4 bases from J; junction bases left unmatched: 7. This chain's CDR3 is CASRDRGVTYEQYF. In DNA form, the CDR3 reads TGTGCCAGCAGAGACAGGGGGGTTACTTACGAGCAGTACTTC.

This chain joins TRBV16 and TRBJ1-5; D not certain. The CDR3 extends over 14 amino acids. With 0 bases removed from V and 5 bases from J, the gap between germline ends came to 8 bases. Germline CDR1 reads KGHSY; CDR2 reads FQNENV. CDR3 DNA: TGTGCCAGCAGCCAATCCCCCGGGTATCAGCCCCAGCATTTT. Its protein is CASSQSPGYQPQHF.

The chain uses TRBV4-1 and TRBJ1-1; 9 bases are shared with TRBD1. CDR3 length: 17 amino acids. Per the germline V gene, CDR1 is MGHRA and CDR2 is YSYEKL. V shed 3 bases and J 5 bases; nucleotides not matched to a gene: 13. CDR3 loop: CASSQIGGTGWRTEAFF. The CDR3 nucleotides read TGCGCCAGCAGCCAGATAGGGGGGACAGGGTGGAGGACTGAAGCTTTCTTT.